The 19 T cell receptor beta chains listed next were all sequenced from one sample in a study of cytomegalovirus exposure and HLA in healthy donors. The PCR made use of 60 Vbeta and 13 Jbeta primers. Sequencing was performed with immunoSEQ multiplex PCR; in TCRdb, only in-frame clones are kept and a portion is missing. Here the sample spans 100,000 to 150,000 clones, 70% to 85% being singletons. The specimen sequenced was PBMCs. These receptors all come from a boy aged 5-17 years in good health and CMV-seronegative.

The CDR3, as DNA: TGTGCCAGCAGCCCCCGGACTAGCGGGAGGTGGTACGAGCAGTACTTC. It specifies CASSPRTSGRWYEQYF. The rearrangement links TRBV7-2 to TRBJ2-7, with 14 bases that match TRBD2. V lost 5 bases, J lost 4 bases, and 7 bases stayed unmatched. Looked up from germline, CDR1 is SGHTA and CDR2 is FQGNSA. The CDR3 runs 16 residues.

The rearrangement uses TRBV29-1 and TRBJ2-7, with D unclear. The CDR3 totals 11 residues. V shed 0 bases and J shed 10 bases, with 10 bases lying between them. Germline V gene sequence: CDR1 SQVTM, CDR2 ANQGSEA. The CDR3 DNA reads TGCAGCGTTGAAGATTCGAGAAGTCAGTACTTC. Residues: CSVEDSRSQYF.

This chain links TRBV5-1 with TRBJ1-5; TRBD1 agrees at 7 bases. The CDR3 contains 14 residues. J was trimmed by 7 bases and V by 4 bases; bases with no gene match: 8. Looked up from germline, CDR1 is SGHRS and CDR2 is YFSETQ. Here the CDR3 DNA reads TGCGCCAGCAGCCCGGGACAGTCGGGACAGCCCCAGCATTTT. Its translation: CASSPGQSGQPQHF.

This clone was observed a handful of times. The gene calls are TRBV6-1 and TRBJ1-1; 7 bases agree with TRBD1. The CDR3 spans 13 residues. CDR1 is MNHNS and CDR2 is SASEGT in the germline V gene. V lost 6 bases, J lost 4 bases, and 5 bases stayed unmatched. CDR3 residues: CASRFAGGTEAFF. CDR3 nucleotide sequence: TGTGCCAGCAGATTTGCAGGGGGCACTGAAGCTTTCTTT.

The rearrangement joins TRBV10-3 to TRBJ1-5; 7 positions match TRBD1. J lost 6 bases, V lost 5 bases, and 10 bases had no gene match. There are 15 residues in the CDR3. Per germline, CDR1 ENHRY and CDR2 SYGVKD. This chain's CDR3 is CAISLDRVKGQPQHF. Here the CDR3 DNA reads TGTGCCATCAGTCTTGACAGGGTAAAGGGTCAGCCCCAGCATTTT.

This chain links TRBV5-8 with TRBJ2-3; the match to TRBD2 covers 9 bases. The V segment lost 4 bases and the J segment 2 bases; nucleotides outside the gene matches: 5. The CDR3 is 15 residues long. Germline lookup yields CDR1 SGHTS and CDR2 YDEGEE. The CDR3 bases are TGTGCCAGCAGCCAACTAGCGGGTTTCACAGATACGCAGTATTTT. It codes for CASSQLAGFTDTQYF.

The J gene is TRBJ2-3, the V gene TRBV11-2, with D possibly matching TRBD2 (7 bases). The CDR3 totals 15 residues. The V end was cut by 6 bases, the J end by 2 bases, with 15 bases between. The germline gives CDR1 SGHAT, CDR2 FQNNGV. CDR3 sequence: CASRKLGGATDTQYF. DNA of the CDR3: TGTGCCAGCAGAAAGCTGGGGGGGGCCACAGATACGCAGTATTTT.

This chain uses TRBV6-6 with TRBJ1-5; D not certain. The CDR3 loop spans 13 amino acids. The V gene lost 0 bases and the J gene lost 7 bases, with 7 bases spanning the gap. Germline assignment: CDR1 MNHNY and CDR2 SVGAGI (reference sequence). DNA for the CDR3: TGTGCCAGCAGTTACTCGAGGGTACAGCCCCAGCATTTT. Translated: CASSYSRVQPQHF.

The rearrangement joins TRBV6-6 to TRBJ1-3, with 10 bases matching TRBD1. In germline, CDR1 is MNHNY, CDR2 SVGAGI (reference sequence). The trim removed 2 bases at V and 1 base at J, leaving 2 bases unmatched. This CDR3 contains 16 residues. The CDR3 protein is CASSYGQGVSGNTIYF. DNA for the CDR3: TGTGCCAGCAGTTACGGACAGGGGGTTTCTGGAAACACCATATATTTT.

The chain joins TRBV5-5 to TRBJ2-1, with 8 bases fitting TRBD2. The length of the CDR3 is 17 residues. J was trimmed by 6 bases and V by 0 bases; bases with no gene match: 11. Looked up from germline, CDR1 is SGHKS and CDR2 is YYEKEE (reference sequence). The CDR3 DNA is TGTGCCAGCAGCTTGGGAGCGGGGACTAGGGGGTTCAATGAGCAGTTCTTC. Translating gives CASSLGAGTRGFNEQFF.

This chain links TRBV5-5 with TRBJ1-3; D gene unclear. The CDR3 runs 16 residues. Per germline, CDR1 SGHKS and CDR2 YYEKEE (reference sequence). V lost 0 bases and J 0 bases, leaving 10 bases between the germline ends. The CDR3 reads CASSLGVPGSGNTIYF. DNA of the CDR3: TGTGCCAGCAGCTTGGGAGTCCCCGGCTCTGGAAACACCATATATTTT.

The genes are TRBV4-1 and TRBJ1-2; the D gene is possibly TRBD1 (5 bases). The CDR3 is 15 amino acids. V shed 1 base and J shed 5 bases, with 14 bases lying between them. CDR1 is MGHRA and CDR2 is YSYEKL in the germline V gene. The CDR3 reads CASSQGVQVLYGYTF. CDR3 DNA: TGCGCCAGCAGCCAAGGGGTACAGGTTCTATATGGCTACACCTTC.

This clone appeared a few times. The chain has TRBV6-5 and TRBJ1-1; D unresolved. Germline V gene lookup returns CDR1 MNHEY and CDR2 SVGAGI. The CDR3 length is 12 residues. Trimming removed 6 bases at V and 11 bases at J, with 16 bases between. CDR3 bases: TGTGCCAGCAGCCGTGACGACATCCCCGCTTTCTTT. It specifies CASSRDDIPAFF.

CDR3 region: CASSRLAGETSTDTQYF. The CDR3 DNA is TGTGCCAGCTCCCGACTAGCGGGGGAAACTAGCACAGATACGCAGTATTTT. V usage is TRBV27 and J usage is TRBJ2-3; 12 positions match TRBD2. The CDR3 is 17 amino acids. The V and J ends lost 8 bases and 0 bases, in that order; junction bases with no gene match: 9. The germline gives CDR1 MNHEY, CDR2 SMNVEV (reference sequence).

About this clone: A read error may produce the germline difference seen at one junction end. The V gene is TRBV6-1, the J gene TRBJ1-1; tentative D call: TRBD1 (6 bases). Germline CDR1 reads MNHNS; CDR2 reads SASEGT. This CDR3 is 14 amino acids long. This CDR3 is CASSKDSVNTEASF. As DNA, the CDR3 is TGTGCCAGCAGTAAGGACAGTGTGAACACTGAAGCTTCCTTT.

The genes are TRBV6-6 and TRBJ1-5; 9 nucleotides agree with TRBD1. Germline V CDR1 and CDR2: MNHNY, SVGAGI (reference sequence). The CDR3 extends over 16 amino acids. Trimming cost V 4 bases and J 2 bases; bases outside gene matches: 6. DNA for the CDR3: TGTGCCAGCAGTTCACCGGACAGGGGCGGCAATCAGCCCCAGCATTTT. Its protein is CASSSPDRGGNQPQHF.

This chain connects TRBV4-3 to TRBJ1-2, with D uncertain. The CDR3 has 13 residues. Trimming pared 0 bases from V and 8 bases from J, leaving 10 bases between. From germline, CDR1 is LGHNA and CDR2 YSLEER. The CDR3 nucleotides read TGCGCCAGCAGCCAAGATCCAATGGGCGGCTACACCTTC. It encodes CASSQDPMGGYTF.

CDR3 loop: CASSGGQGGTEAFF. CDR3 DNA sequence: TGCGCCAGCAGCGGGGGACAGGGAGGCACTGAAGCTTTCTTT. The chain joins TRBV5-1 to TRBJ1-1; 9 bases agree with TRBD1. Germline loops: CDR1 SGHRS, CDR2 YFSETQ. Losses at the gene ends were 4 bases for V and 4 bases for J; bases not matched to a gene: 5. The CDR3 has 14 amino acids.

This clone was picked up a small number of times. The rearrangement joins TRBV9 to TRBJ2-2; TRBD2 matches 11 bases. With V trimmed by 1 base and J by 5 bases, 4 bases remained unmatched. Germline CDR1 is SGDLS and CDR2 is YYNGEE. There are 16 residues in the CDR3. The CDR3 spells CASSVHSGRETGELFF. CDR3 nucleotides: TGTGCCAGCAGCGTACATAGCGGGAGGGAAACCGGGGAGCTGTTTTTT.